This paragraph covers one T cell receptor (beta chain) sequence. This clonotype has only one observation. It has no known antigen specificity. Base qualities are not at hand, and no much larger clone is one base apart. The sample comes from a study of blood T cells in healthy people across ages (dated by TCRdb to the mid-2010s). For context, the study as a whole: Template switching captured roughly one uniquely barcoded TCR beta cDNA molecule per two T cells in model experiments. Age-related changes in TCR beta repertoire diversity were measured in the study by deep sequencing normalized with unique cDNA molecular identifiers. Four age groups were formed from the donors: young (average about 15 years), middle-aged (approximately 42), aged (under 70) and long-lived (about 80). To avoid experimental bias, donors of different ages were randomly spread across the sequencing lanes. For two donors (one aged 18 to 30 and one aged 80 or older), the study analyzed two additional independent replicas of 1 million unique cDNA reads from the same blood draw. General findings and caveats noted by the study authors: The percentage of naive T cells measured by flow cytometry correlated strongly with observed TCR beta diversity. Compared with the aged group, the long-lived group had more naive CD4+ T cells, fewer expanded clones and increased TCR diversity, suggesting age selection. Because profiling used bulk unsorted PBMCs, naive and antigen-experienced compartments could not be compared conclusively. Because the CMV infection status of the donors was unknown, age-related changes in expanded clonotypes may potentially have been confounded. As age increased, observed TCR beta diversity per million T cells dropped in a roughly linear way, and a significant reduction was already evident by age around 41. Total diversity estimates from one million sequenced T cells were considered lower bounds and underestimates.

The donors were under 40 Caucasian individuals from Russia, aged roughly 6 to 90 years, who were systemically healthy. Roughly 9.5 milliliters of peripheral blood were drawn from each donor into EDTA-treated Vacutainer tubes. PBMCs were isolated by Ficoll-Paque density-gradient centrifugation, with at least 6 million obtained per sample. Total RNA was extracted from PBMCs with Trizol reagent, with at least 6 micrograms obtained per sample. For every donor, flow cytometry on a PBMC aliquot measured the percentage of naive CD45RAhigh/CD27high T cells. The method was 5' RACE. The second PCR ran for roughly 7 to 12 cycles and used a J-beta primer mix along with a sample-barcoded 5' primer. A template-switch 5' adaptor carrying 12 random nucleotides introduced a unique molecular identifier onto each TCR beta cDNA molecule. Each sample yielded at least 3 million CDR3-containing paired-end reads. The Mint cDNA synthesis kit, primed by a TRBC-specific oligonucleotide, was used to synthesize first-strand cDNA from all RNA. Following uracil-DNA glycosylase treatment, all cDNA underwent a first 18-cycle PCR with the universal primers M1SS and BC2_uni_R. In the paper's pipeline: For normalization, 1 million high-quality reads were randomly selected from each sample, with every read carrying a distinct molecular identifier. Instead of being binned into consensus sequences, reads that shared molecular identifiers were thrown out. MiTCR, run with a Q25 quality threshold and the strictest error-elimination algorithm, handled CDR3 identification, clonotype clustering and error correction. A nonparametric unseen species model with Euler transformation was used to estimate a lower bound on total TCR beta diversity. The public reads were run again by TCRdb, first through fastp at Q25 and then through MiXCR, and only productive beta chains were kept. Under each unique CDR3 protein, matching rows form one entry showing the most common genes and DNA. TCRdb, not the authors, supplied the V and J calls. The sample table contains 1.8 million or so distinct CDR3 sequences; only one count was recorded for about 39% of them. The ten largest clones take up about 23% of the sample.

The receptor's source is a human donor in good health. The source material was blood.

The base sequence is TGTGCCAGCAGTTACTCGGACGTACTCGACACCGGGGAGCTGTTTTTT. Translated, it reads CASSYSDVLDTGELFF. The V gene is TRBV6-6 and the J gene is TRBJ2-2; the D segment cannot be called with confidence. The CDR3 holds 16 amino acids from the cysteine to the phenylalanine. CDR3 DNA only is kept here, 48 bases in frame from base 1. Between the V and J ends, shortened by 0 bases and 3 bases respectively, the junction contains 11 bases. From a lookup of the germline V gene (reference sequence), CDR1 and CDR2 are MNHNY and SVGAGI.